This T cell receptor beta chain stems from a study of tumor-infiltrating lymphocytes in glioblastoma multiforme. CDR1 is SEHNR and CDR2 is FQNEAQ in the germline V gene (reference sequence). This CDR3 region has 13 residues. Multiple V-beta primers and a C-beta primer amplified TCRB from RNA. TCRdb redid the calling of the multiplex PCR reads with MiXCR, one entry per CDR3 protein. The sample consists of some 32,000 distinct CDR3 sequences, roughly 64% of them appearing once. The sample holds one count of this clonotype. A junction end diverges from the germline sequence, so it may reflect a read error.

The receptor's source is a male donor with glioblastoma. V is TRBV7-9 and J is TRBJ2-1, with D possibly being TRBD2 (5 bases). Sequencing input: brain tumor tissue. The CDR3 DNA reads as TGTGACAGCAGCCCGAAGAGCGGTGATGAGCAGTTCTTC. This encodes CDSSPKSGDEQFF. Combining the CDR3 with reference TRBV7-9 and TRBJ2-1 gives the whole variable domain DTGVSQNPRHKITKRGQNVTFRCDPISEHNRLYWYRQTLGQGPEFLTYFQNEAQLEKSRLLSDRFSAERPKGSFSTLEIQRTEQGDSAMYLCDSSPKSGDEQFFGPGTRLTVL.